Shown below are 28 T cell receptor beta chains from a single sample sequenced in a study of T-cell reconstitution after alpha-beta-depleted transplantation in children. Library preparation (for TCRbeta) was performed with unique molecular identifiers. TCRdb analysed the PCR reads with MiXCR anew, one entry per CDR3 protein. The data contain 200,000 to 250,000 distinct CDR3 sequences, 9.5% to 13% of them seen just once; the ten biggest clones take up approximately 30%. Here the sequenced sample was PBMCs, taken before TCRalphabeta/CD19-depleted stem cell transplant. The receptors stem from a child less than two years old with acute myeloid leukemia, due to receive a stem cell transplant.

This clonotype was seen repeatedly, ten times or more. This sequence joins TRBV12-3 or TRBV12-4 and TRBJ2-7, with D hard to call. V was pared by 3 bases and J by 7 bases, with 10 bases between. The CDR3 consists of 12 residues. CDR3 bases: TGTGCCAGCAGTTTGATGGGAAAAGAGCAGTACTTC. It codes for CASSLMGKEQYF.

To note about this clonotype: The junction differs from germline at one of its ends, possibly a read error. The chain carries TRBV5-1 and TRBJ1-1; no definite D call. The length of the CDR3 is 14 residues. CDR1 is SGHRS and CDR2 is YFSETQ in the germline V gene. The chain's CDR3 is CASSLARGDTEVFF. The CDR3 region has the DNA TGCGCCAGCAGTCTGGCTCGGGGAGACACTGAAGTTTTCTTT.

The chain recombines TRBV6-2 or TRBV6-3 with TRBJ2-1; D might be TRBD2 (5 bases). The germline V gene has CDR1 MNHEY and CDR2 SVGEGT. V lost 6 bases, J lost 1 base, and 16 bases lay in between. The CDR3 covers 16 residues. This chain's CDR3 is CASRNDMTGSYNEQFF. The DNA of the CDR3 is TGTGCCAGCAGAAACGACATGACGGGATCCTACAATGAGCAGTTCTTC.

A remark on this clonotype: One base away lies a much larger clone, so this may be a sequencing read error. The DNA is omitted, as the CDR3 cannot be located on it reliably, and the CDR3 follows TCRdb's listing. The chain uses TRBV9 and TRBJ2-7; TRBD1, the table's D call, lacks a check against the DNA. Germline V CDR1 and CDR2: SGDLS, YYNGEE. The length of the CDR3 is 18 amino acids, counting both ends. CDR3 sequence: CASSVWGTGTAFSYEQHF.

This clonotype was found many times. This chain connects TRBV3-1 to TRBJ2-5; no firm D call. Germline values: CDR1 LGHDT, CDR2 YNNKEL (reference sequence). CDR3 size: 14 residues. Trimming cost V 4 bases and J 0 bases, with 9 bases left between them. This chain's CDR3 is CASSRGRYQETQYF. CDR3 DNA: TGTGCCAGCAGCCGGGGTCGGTACCAAGAGACCCAGTACTTC.

There are many counts of this clonotype. The chain combines TRBV20-1 with TRBJ2-5, with a possible D match to TRBD2 (5 bases). Germline V CDR1 and CDR2: DFQATT, SNEGSKA (reference sequence). Trimming shortened V by 1 base and J by 0 bases, and 9 bases separated the two germline ends. CDR3 length: 14 residues. In DNA form, the CDR3 reads TGCAGTGCTAGAGCAGCGGCAAACCAAGAGACCCAGTACTTC. Its translation: CSARAAANQETQYF.

Ten or more counts support this clonotype. The rearrangement links TRBV4-1 to TRBJ2-1; 7 nucleotides match TRBD2. Germline V CDR1 and CDR2: MGHRA, YSYEKL. This CDR3 comprises 15 residues. Trimming removed 5 bases from V and 1 base from J; junction bases left unmatched: 5. CDR3 coding DNA: TGCGCCAGCAGCTTTAGCGGGCTTTCCTACAATGAGCAGTTCTTC. Translation gives CASSFSGLSYNEQFF.

This clonotype was seen many times. This rearrangement joins TRBV6-1 to TRBJ2-5; D possibly uses TRBD1 or TRBD2 (5 bases each). In germline, CDR1 is MNHNS, CDR2 SASEGT. The CDR3 loop spans 15 amino acids. V was trimmed by 3 bases and J by 7 bases, leaving 18 bases between them. CDR3 sequence (DNA): TGTGCCAGCAGTGATCGGGGCCGCGGATTCGCGACCCAGTACTTC. It codes for CASSDRGRGFATQYF.

This chain connects TRBV12-3 or TRBV12-4 to TRBJ1-5; D not resolved. The V end lost 3 bases, the J end lost 3 bases, and 12 bases lay between the germline ends. This CDR3 contains 15 residues. The CDR3 nucleotides read TGTGCCAGCAGTTTTTCGGAAAGGCCCAATCAGCCCCAGCATTTT. Translation: CASSFSERPNQPQHF.

This clonotype showed up just a few times. The CDR3 DNA sequence: TGTGCCAGCAGTCAAGGGGGTGTCTATGGCTACACCTTC. It yields the protein CASSQGGVYGYTF. This chain joins TRBV28 and TRBJ1-2; a possible D gene is TRBD1 (6 bases). Germline V gene lookup returns CDR1 MDHEN and CDR2 SYDVKM. With 5 bases removed from V and 4 bases from J, the gap between germline ends came to 11 bases. The CDR3 runs 13 residues.

Details on this clonotype: A read error may account for a junction end that differs from germline. The chain carries TRBV6-5 and TRBJ2-7; TRBD1 is a possible D gene (5 bases). Germline V CDR1 and CDR2: MNHEY, SVGAGI. CDR3 length: 15 residues. DNA for the CDR3: TGTGCCAGCAGTGACTCCCCAGGGTTCGCCTACGAGCAGTACTTC. It specifies CASSDSPGFAYEQYF.

This clonotype was picked up many times. As DNA, the CDR3 is TGCGCCAGCAGTCCTACCGGGGATATCTATGGCTACACCTTC. Amino acid sequence: CASSPTGDIYGYTF. The V and J genes are TRBV5-1 and TRBJ1-2; the D is unclear. The V end lost 5 bases, the J end lost 4 bases, and 15 bases lay between the germline ends. The CDR3 covers 14 residues. Germline V gene data show CDR1 as SGHRS and CDR2 as YFSETQ.

Many counts were recorded for this clonotype. The chain links TRBV12-3 or TRBV12-4 to TRBJ2-5; TRBD2 might be the D (6 bases). V lost 5 bases and J 3 bases, leaving 19 bases between the germline ends. The CDR3 contains 16 residues. CDR3 region: CASSPGVPMGEETQYF. As DNA, the CDR3 is TGTGCCAGCAGTCCGGGGGTACCCATGGGGGAAGAGACCCAGTACTTC.

This clonotype has at least ten counts. The chain links TRBV5-1 to TRBJ1-1; TRBD1 is a possible D gene (5 bases). The CDR3 contains 14 residues. V dropped 0 bases and J dropped 1 base, with 7 bases sitting between them. Germline CDR1 reads SGHRS; CDR2 reads YFSETQ. CDR3 bases: TGCGCCAGCAGCTTGGAAGGGACGAACACTGAAGCTTTCTTT. Translated, it gives CASSLEGTNTEAFF.

This clonotype occurred a few times. The chain uses TRBV6-2 or TRBV6-3 and TRBJ2-4; maybe TRBD2 (5 bases). The CDR3 is 17 amino acids. Trimming removed 3 bases at V and 7 bases at J, with 22 bases between. Germline V CDR1 and CDR2: MNHEY, SVGEGT. The CDR3 sequence is CASSYSPLRAISNIQYF. The CDR3 coding sequence is TGTGCCAGCAGTTATTCTCCCCTGCGGGCCATTTCCAACATTCAGTACTTC.

This clonotype was seen ten or more times. The chain recombines TRBV28 with TRBJ1-2, with TRBD1 as a possible D gene (6 bases). Between the trimmed V and J ends, which lost 8 bases and 2 bases, there was a span of 12 bases. Germline CDR1 is MDHEN and CDR2 is SYDVKM. This CDR3 has 13 residues. The CDR3 here is CASWRGANYGYTF. The CDR3 nucleotides are TGTGCCAGCTGGAGGGGGGCGAACTATGGCTACACCTTC.

There are many counts of this clonotype. The chain has TRBV28 and TRBJ2-5, with 15 bases that match TRBD2. V was clipped by 0 bases and J by 5 bases; unmatched bases: 4. CDR3 length: 17 amino acids. Germline V gene data show CDR1 as MDHEN and CDR2 as SYDVKM. CDR3 sequence reads: CASSLWAGTSGRETQYF. CDR3 in DNA: TGTGCCAGCAGTTTATGGGCCGGGACTAGCGGGAGGGAGACCCAGTACTTC. Complete variable domain (other parts from reference TRBV28 and TRBJ2-5): DVKVTQSSRYLVKRTGEKVFLECVQDMDHENMFWYRQDPGLGLRLIYFSYDVKMKEKGDIPEGYSVSREKKERFSLILESASTNQTSMYLCASSLWAGTSGRETQYFGPGTRLLVL.

This clonotype was seen repeatedly, ten times or more. The gene calls are TRBV29-1 and TRBJ1-4; 8 bases agree with TRBD1. Germline V gives CDR1 SQVTM, CDR2 ANQGSEA. The CDR3 length is 14 residues. V lost 5 bases to trimming and J lost 5 bases; unmatched junction nucleotides: 7. CDR3 DNA sequence: TGCAGCGTTTCCCGACAGGGGAAAAATGAAAAACTGTTTTTT. Amino acid sequence: CSVSRQGKNEKLFF.

This clonotype was seen a handful of times. The V and J genes are TRBV4-3 and TRBJ1-2; 9 bases align to TRBD1. In germline, CDR1 is LGHNA, CDR2 YSLEER. The CDR3 is 15 amino acids. Trimming cost V 1 base and J 5 bases; bases outside gene matches: 5. CDR3 sequence (DNA): TGCGCCAGCAGCCAAGCGGCTGGGACAGGGTATGGCTACACCTTC. Residues: CASSQAAGTGYGYTF.

This clonotype has a count of ten or more. The chain has TRBV28 and TRBJ1-1, with TRBD1 as a possible D gene (6 bases). V was pared by 10 bases and J by 4 bases, with 13 bases between. Germline assignment: CDR1 MDHEN and CDR2 SYDVKM. This CDR3 region has 12 residues. As DNA, the CDR3 is TGTGCCATCGAACAGGGTCGCACTGAAGCTTTCTTT. Protein: CAIEQGRTEAFF.

This clonotype was picked up many times. The chain joins TRBV29-1 to TRBJ2-7, with TRBD1 matching over 8 bases. The length of the CDR3 is 13 residues. The V segment lost 4 bases and the J segment 4 bases; nucleotides outside the gene matches: 6. Looked up from germline, CDR1 is SQVTM and CDR2 is ANQGSEA. CDR3 residues: CSVATGGRYEQYF. The CDR3 bases are TGCAGCGTTGCAACAGGGGGTCGATACGAGCAGTACTTC.

This clonotype was recorded at least ten times. The rearrangement uses TRBV7-9 and TRBJ2-5; D might be TRBD1 or TRBD2, each matching 5 bases. CDR1 and CDR2 (germline): SEHNR, FQNEAQ (reference sequence). Deletions cut 7 bases from V and 2 bases from J, with 11 bases between. The CDR3 consists of 13 residues. CDR3 bases: TGTGCCAGCACCCCGGGGCCACAAGAGACCCAGTACTTC. This gives the protein CASTPGPQETQYF.

Ten or more counts support this clonotype. The genes are TRBV20-1 and TRBJ2-1; TRBD1 matches 7 bases. The CDR3 spans 13 residues. The germline gives CDR1 DFQATT, CDR2 SNEGSKA (reference sequence). V dropped 3 bases and J dropped 6; count of bases not matched to a gene: 5. DNA for the CDR3: TGCAGTGCTAGGAAGCCAGGGGGCAATGAGCAGTTCTTC. As protein: CSARKPGGNEQFF.

This clonotype has at least ten counts. V and J are TRBV20-1 and TRBJ1-2; D unresolved. Between the trimmed V and J ends, which lost 0 bases and 7 bases, there was a span of 18 bases. Germline V gene data show CDR1 as DFQATT and CDR2 as SNEGSKA (reference sequence). This CDR3 region has 15 residues. CDR3 DNA sequence: TGCAGTGCTAGAGATGTGCCCGGTCTGGTTGGTGGCTACACCTTC. Translation gives CSARDVPGLVGGYTF.

This clonotype was counted at least ten times. The rearrangement uses TRBV2 and TRBJ2-7; 8 nucleotides match TRBD1. The J segment lost 0 bases and the V segment lost 5 bases, leaving 3 bases of the junction unmatched. Per the germline V gene, CDR1 is SNHLY and CDR2 is FYNNEI. The CDR3 is 14 residues long. CDR3: CASSWDRSSYEQYF. The CDR3 DNA reads as TGTGCCAGCAGTTGGGACAGGAGCTCCTACGAGCAGTACTTC. The full variable domain, with the rest looked up from reference TRBV2 and TRBJ2-7, is EPEVTQTPSHQVTQMGQEVILRCVPISNHLYFYWYRQILGQKVEFLVSFYNNEISEKSEIFDDQFSVERPDGSNFTLKIRSTKLEDSAMYFCASSWDRSSYEQYFGPGTRLTVT.

This clonotype was found many times. The rearrangement joins TRBV7-2 to TRBJ2-2; 9 bases are shared with TRBD1. The CDR3 is 15 residues long. Trimming cost V 5 bases and J 6 bases; bases outside gene matches: 7. Germline CDR1 reads SGHTA; CDR2 reads FQGNSA. This chain's CDR3 is CASSPGTGMPGELFF. The CDR3, as DNA: TGTGCCAGCAGCCCTGGGACAGGGATGCCCGGGGAGCTGTTTTTT. Using reference TRBV7-2 and TRBJ2-2 for the parts outside the CDR3, the full variable domain is GAGVSQSPSNKVTEKGKDVELRCDPISGHTALYWYRQSLGQGLEFLIYFQGNSAPDKSGLPSDRFSAERTGGSVSTLTIQRTQQEDSAVYLCASSPGTGMPGELFFGEGSRLTVL.

Ten or more counts support this clonotype. The chain combines TRBV6-2 or TRBV6-3 with TRBJ2-1; 14 nucleotides agree with TRBD2. The junction had 19 bases not matched to a gene; V was cut back by 5 bases and J by 7 bases. There are 20 residues in the CDR3. Germline values: CDR1 MNHEY, CDR2 SVGEGT. DNA for the CDR3: TGTGCCAGCAGTACCCCCAGGGCAACCGGGACTAGCGGGAGTTTAAATGAGCAGTTCTTC. It is translated as CASSTPRATGTSGSLNEQFF.

The rearrangement joins TRBV20-1 to TRBJ2-3; D is unresolved. The V end lost 1 base, the J end lost 5 bases, and 10 bases lay between the germline ends. The CDR3 contains 13 residues. Germline V gene data show CDR1 as DFQATT and CDR2 as SNEGSKA (reference sequence). CDR3 region: CSARVRLKDTQYF. For the CDR3, the DNA is TGCAGTGCTAGAGTTAGACTCAAAGATACGCAGTATTTT.